A selection of T cell receptor beta chains follows, all from one sample in a study of blood T cells in healthy people across ages. TCRdb independently ran MiXCR on the 5' RACE reads; one entry per CDR3 protein. Here the sample spans approximately 880,000 distinct CDR3 sequences, around 49% being singletons. The specimen sequenced was blood. These receptors all come from a man aged 25-45 years in good health. Each CDR3 is given with its conserved first and last residue. Each record gives: V gene, clone size, J gene, D gene, CDR3 DNA, CDR3 protein. A D gene is named only where the DNA matches it firmly. Clone size is not always given. Where it is, it says once, few, many or a class for expanded clones.

V gene: TRBV24-1; clone size: .; J gene: TRBJ2-3; D gene: .; CDR3 DNA: TGTGCCACCAGTGACGACCATACAGGAGATACGCAGTATTTT; CDR3 protein: CATSDDHTGDTQYF
V gene: TRBV29-1; clone size: few; J gene: TRBJ2-3; D gene: .; CDR3 DNA: TGCAGCGTTGAAAGAGTGGGAGCGATTGTTGATACGCAGTATTTT; CDR3 protein: CSVERVGAIVDTQYF
V gene: TRBV5-5; clone size: many; J gene: TRBJ2-7; D gene: .; CDR3 DNA: TGTGCCAGCAGCTTGTTTGGGAACAGCTACGAGCAGTACTTC; CDR3 protein: CASSLFGNSYEQYF
V gene: TRBV6-2/TRBV6-3; clone size: .; J gene: TRBJ2-7; D gene: TRBD1; CDR3 DNA: TGTGCCAGCAGTTACTCACACACAGGGGGGCTCGAGCAGTACTTC; CDR3 protein: CASSYSHTGGLEQYF
V gene: TRBV15; clone size: .; J gene: TRBJ2-7; D gene: .; CDR3 DNA: TGTGCCACCAGCAGAGCTCTAGTCCCCTACGAGCAGTACTTC; CDR3 protein: CATSRALVPYEQYF
V gene: TRBV10-2; clone size: .; J gene: TRBJ2-3; D gene: .; CDR3 DNA: TGCGCCAGCAGTACTAGTCAGGGGCCCAGCACAGATACGCAGTATTTT; CDR3 protein: CASSTSQGPSTDTQYF
V gene: TRBV29-1; clone size: few; J gene: TRBJ2-3; D gene: .; CDR3 DNA: TGCAGCGTCGGCCACAGGGCAGATACGCAGTATTTT; CDR3 protein: CSVGHRADTQYF
V gene: TRBV9; clone size: few; J gene: TRBJ1-4; D gene: .; CDR3 DNA: TGTGCCAGCAGCGCTACGGGGGAAAAACTGTTTTTT; CDR3 protein: CASSATGEKLFF
V gene: TRBV20-1; clone size: .; J gene: TRBJ2-5; D gene: TRBD1; CDR3 DNA: TGCAGTGCTAGTGAGGGACAGGGTTGGGCCCAGTACTTC; CDR3 protein: CSASEGQGWAQYF
V gene: TRBV7-2; clone size: few; J gene: TRBJ2-1; D gene: .; CDR3 DNA: TGTGCCAGCAGCTTAGCCACCGCAGATGAGCAGTTCTTC; CDR3 protein: CASSLATADEQFF
V gene: TRBV15; clone size: .; J gene: TRBJ2-7; D gene: .; CDR3 DNA: TGTGCCACCAGCAGAGATGTAGGATACGAGCACTACTTC; CDR3 protein: CATSRDVGYEHYF
V gene: TRBV28; clone size: .; J gene: TRBJ2-5; D gene: TRBD2; CDR3 DNA: TGTGCCAGCAGTTTACCGACTAGCCCCCAAGAGACCCAGTACTTC; CDR3 protein: CASSLPTSPQETQYF
V gene: TRBV20-1; clone size: .; J gene: TRBJ2-5; D gene: .; CDR3 DNA: TGCAGTGCTAGAGATCTTTGGCGGCAGGGCACAGAGACCCAGTACTTC; CDR3 protein: CSARDLWRQGTETQYF
V gene: TRBV15; clone size: few; J gene: TRBJ2-5; D gene: .; CDR3 DNA: TGTGCCACCAGCAGAGAACGAGCGACTGGAGGAGAGACCCAGTACTTC; CDR3 protein: CATSRERATGGETQYF
V gene: TRBV19; clone size: .; J gene: TRBJ2-7; D gene: .; CDR3 DNA: TGTGCCAGTAGTCCCCAAGGACGGATCTACTACGAGCAGTACTTC; CDR3 protein: CASSPQGRIYYEQYF
V gene: TRBV20-1; clone size: few; J gene: TRBJ2-7; D gene: .; CDR3 DNA: TGCAGTGCTAGAGATAGAGCAGGGGATCGTGTGGACGCCTCGTACGAGCAGTACTTC; CDR3 protein: CSARDRAGDRVDASYEQYF
V gene: TRBV27; clone size: few; J gene: TRBJ2-7; D gene: TRBD1; CDR3 DNA: TGTGCCAGCAGTAGAGCCGGGACAGCCGTTTCCTACGAGCAGTACTTC; CDR3 protein: CASSRAGTAVSYEQYF
V gene: TRBV6-1; clone size: once; J gene: TRBJ1-1; D gene: .; CDR3 DNA: TGTGCCAGCAGTATACAGGCTGACACTGAAGCTTTCTTT; CDR3 protein: CASSIQADTEAFF
V gene: TRBV20-1; clone size: .; J gene: TRBJ2-3; D gene: TRBD2; CDR3 DNA: TGCGCCAGCGGGGAGAACACAGATACGCAGTATTTT; CDR3 protein: CASGENTDTQYF
V gene: TRBV12-3/TRBV12-4; clone size: .; J gene: TRBJ1-2; D gene: .; CDR3 DNA: TGTGCCAGCAGCCCCAGGGAAAAGGGTGGCTACACCTTC; CDR3 protein: CASSPREKGGYTF
V gene: TRBV6-1; clone size: .; J gene: TRBJ1-1; D gene: .; CDR3 DNA: TGTGCCAGCAGCGACGCCGGGAACACTGAAGCTTTCTTT; CDR3 protein: CASSDAGNTEAFF
V gene: TRBV28; clone size: .; J gene: TRBJ2-1; D gene: TRBD2; CDR3 DNA: TGTGCCAGCAGTCCGGCTAGCGGGGGGATCAACAATGAGCAGTTCTTC; CDR3 protein: CASSPASGGINNEQFF
V gene: TRBV11-3; clone size: many; J gene: TRBJ2-7; D gene: .; CDR3 DNA: TGTGCCAGCAGCATGAGGACAGTTAGCTCCTACGAGCAGTACTTC; CDR3 protein: CASSMRTVSSYEQYF
V gene: TRBV25-1; clone size: once; J gene: TRBJ1-1; D gene: .; CDR3 DNA: TGTGCCAGCAGTCGTACACAGAACACTGAAGCTTTCTTT; CDR3 protein: CASSRTQNTEAFF
V gene: TRBV7-2; clone size: .; J gene: TRBJ2-5; D gene: .; CDR3 DNA: TGTGCCAGCAGCCCTCCTACGGCCTCCTTCGGGGAGACCCAGTACTTC; CDR3 protein: CASSPPTASFGETQYF
V gene: TRBV4-3; clone size: .; J gene: TRBJ2-1; D gene: .; CDR3 DNA: TGCGCCAGCAGCCAAGAAGGGGGGGGCCACAATGAGCAGTTCTTC; CDR3 protein: CASSQEGGGHNEQFF
V gene: TRBV2; clone size: .; J gene: TRBJ2-7; D gene: TRBD1; CDR3 DNA: TGTGCCAGCAGTGAAGGGCAGCTGACAGGGACAAACTACGAGCAGTACTTC; CDR3 protein: CASSEGQLTGTNYEQYF
V gene: TRBV4-2; clone size: .; J gene: TRBJ1-1; D gene: .; CDR3 DNA: TGTGCCAGCAGCCAAGGACAGCGAACAAGGAGCACTGAAGCTTTCTTT; CDR3 protein: CASSQGQRTRSTEAFF
V gene: TRBV5-6; clone size: .; J gene: TRBJ2-3; D gene: TRBD2; CDR3 DNA: TGTGCCAGCAGCAACCGGGACTACACAGATACGCAGTATTTT; CDR3 protein: CASSNRDYTDTQYF
V gene: TRBV6-2/TRBV6-3; clone size: .; J gene: TRBJ2-1; D gene: TRBD1; CDR3 DNA: TGTGCCAGCAGCGACAGGGGGACGAGGGTCGATGAGCAGTTCTTC; CDR3 protein: CASSDRGTRVDEQFF
V gene: TRBV18; clone size: few; J gene: TRBJ2-1; D gene: .; CDR3 DNA: TGTGCCAGCTCACCTAACGCCTATGAGCAGTTCTTC; CDR3 protein: CASSPNAYEQFF
V gene: TRBV13; clone size: .; J gene: TRBJ2-1; D gene: .; CDR3 DNA: TGTGCCACCACCGGGGACCCCCACAATGAGCAGTTCTTC; CDR3 protein: CATTGDPHNEQFF
V gene: TRBV12-3/TRBV12-4; clone size: many; J gene: TRBJ2-7; D gene: TRBD1; CDR3 DNA: TGTGCCAGCAGTTGGAGGGACAGGGGACGGTACGAGCAGTACTTC; CDR3 protein: CASSWRDRGRYEQYF
V gene: TRBV20-1; clone size: once; J gene: TRBJ2-7; D gene: .; CDR3 DNA: TGCAGTGCTAGAGATCTGGGGGCCGAGCAGTACTTC; CDR3 protein: CSARDLGAEQYF
V gene: TRBV20-1; clone size: .; J gene: TRBJ2-5; D gene: .; CDR3 DNA: TGCAGTGCTGCAACAGGGGAGGTCGAGACCCAGTACTTC; CDR3 protein: CSAATGEVETQYF
V gene: TRBV3-1; clone size: .; J gene: TRBJ1-1; D gene: TRBD1; CDR3 DNA: TGTGCCAGCAGCCAGCCGGGACAGGGTCTTTATGAAGCTTTCTTT; CDR3 protein: CASSQPGQGLYEAFF
V gene: TRBV6-1; clone size: .; J gene: TRBJ2-7; D gene: .; CDR3 DNA: TGTGCCAGCACCCAAGGCGGCGGGGTAATGCACGAGCAGTACTTC; CDR3 protein: CASTQGGGVMHEQYF
V gene: TRBV20-1; clone size: few; J gene: TRBJ2-7; D gene: .; CDR3 DNA: TGCAGTGCTAGAAGGCAGAACCCCTACGAGCAGTACTTC; CDR3 protein: CSARRQNPYEQYF
V gene: TRBV28; clone size: .; J gene: TRBJ2-3; D gene: .; CDR3 DNA: TGTGCCAGCACCCAAGGGGGGGGCCCTAGCACAGATACGCAGTATTTT; CDR3 protein: CASTQGGGPSTDTQYF
V gene: TRBV7-8; clone size: .; J gene: TRBJ2-2; D gene: TRBD2; CDR3 DNA: TGTGCCAGCAGCTTGTGGACTAGCGGGGGAACCGGGGAGCTGTTTTTT; CDR3 protein: CASSLWTSGGTGELFF
V gene: TRBV28; clone size: .; J gene: TRBJ2-4; D gene: .; CDR3 DNA: TGTGCCAGCAGTTTATTGACGACTGGGGATTTCGAAAACATTCAGTACTTC; CDR3 protein: CASSLLTTGDFENIQYF
V gene: TRBV14; clone size: few; J gene: TRBJ2-1; D gene: .; CDR3 DNA: TGTGCCAGCAGCCAAAAGGCACAGGGAGTATACAATGAGCAGTTCTTC; CDR3 protein: CASSQKAQGVYNEQFF
V gene: TRBV6-2/TRBV6-3; clone size: few; J gene: TRBJ2-3; D gene: TRBD2; CDR3 DNA: TGTGCCAGCAGTTACTCAGCGGGGGGGACAGATACGCAGTATTTT; CDR3 protein: CASSYSAGGTDTQYF
V gene: TRBV29-1; clone size: .; J gene: TRBJ2-7; D gene: .; CDR3 DNA: TGCAGCGGTGAAAAGGCCTACGAGCAGTACTTC; CDR3 protein: CSGEKAYEQYF
V gene: TRBV15; clone size: .; J gene: TRBJ2-6; D gene: TRBD1; CDR3 DNA: TGTGCCACCAGCAGAACCGGGACAGGCTTGACTGGGGCCAACGTCCTGACTTTC; CDR3 protein: CATSRTGTGLTGANVLTF
V gene: TRBV15; clone size: .; J gene: TRBJ2-1; D gene: TRBD2; CDR3 DNA: TGTGCCACCAGCAGAGATCGACTAGCTCCGTACAATGAGCAGTTCTTC; CDR3 protein: CATSRDRLAPYNEQFF
V gene: TRBV29-1; clone size: few; J gene: TRBJ2-2; D gene: .; CDR3 DNA: TGCAGCGCAGGGTACGCCACCGGGGAGCTGTTTTTT; CDR3 protein: CSAGYATGELFF
V gene: TRBV7-2; clone size: once; J gene: TRBJ2-1; D gene: .; CDR3 DNA: TGTGCCAGCAGCTTAGCGGGGAAATCCTACAAGGAGCAGTTCTTC; CDR3 protein: CASSLAGKSYKEQFF
V gene: TRBV2; clone size: .; J gene: TRBJ2-1; D gene: TRBD2; CDR3 DNA: TGTGCCAGCAGTGAACTAGCGGGGCAGCCATACAATGAGCAGTTCTTC; CDR3 protein: CASSELAGQPYNEQFF
V gene: TRBV5-1; clone size: few; J gene: TRBJ2-1; D gene: .; CDR3 DNA: TGCGCCAGCAGCTGGGGGGACAGAAACAATGAGCAGTTCTTC; CDR3 protein: CASSWGDRNNEQFF
V gene: TRBV5-1; clone size: .; J gene: TRBJ2-7; D gene: .; CDR3 DNA: TGCGCCAGCAGCCACGGGGAAGCCTACGAGCAGTACTTC; CDR3 protein: CASSHGEAYEQYF
V gene: TRBV4-1; clone size: once; J gene: TRBJ2-1; D gene: TRBD2; CDR3 DNA: TGCGCCAGCAGCCAATTTAGCGGGGCATCCGATGAGCAGTTCTTC; CDR3 protein: CASSQFSGASDEQFF
V gene: TRBV12-3/TRBV12-4; clone size: .; J gene: TRBJ2-5; D gene: TRBD1; CDR3 DNA: TGTGCCAGCAGAAGAGCCGGGACAGATTACCAAGAGACCCAGTACTTC; CDR3 protein: CASRRAGTDYQETQYF
V gene: TRBV12-3/TRBV12-4; clone size: .; J gene: TRBJ1-1; D gene: .; CDR3 DNA: TGTGCCAGCAGTGAGAGGGAGACGAACACTGAAGCTTTCTTT; CDR3 protein: CASSERETNTEAFF
V gene: TRBV7-9; clone size: few; J gene: TRBJ2-3; D gene: TRBD2; CDR3 DNA: TGTGCCAGCAGCCCCGGACTAGCGGGGGTCCCTAGCACAGATACGCAGTATTTT; CDR3 protein: CASSPGLAGVPSTDTQYF
V gene: TRBV7-8; clone size: .; J gene: TRBJ2-5; D gene: .; CDR3 DNA: TGTGCCAGCAGCTTAATCAGGGCGAATATACAAGAGACCCAGTACTTC; CDR3 protein: CASSLIRANIQETQYF
V gene: TRBV6-6; clone size: .; J gene: TRBJ1-1; D gene: .; CDR3 DNA: TGTGCCAGCAGAGAAGGCACAGGGAGAACTGAAGCTTTCTTT; CDR3 protein: CASREGTGRTEAFF
V gene: TRBV30; clone size: .; J gene: TRBJ2-1; D gene: .; CDR3 DNA: TGTGCCTGGGGGCGCCGGGAGCAGTTCTTC; CDR3 protein: CAWGRREQFF